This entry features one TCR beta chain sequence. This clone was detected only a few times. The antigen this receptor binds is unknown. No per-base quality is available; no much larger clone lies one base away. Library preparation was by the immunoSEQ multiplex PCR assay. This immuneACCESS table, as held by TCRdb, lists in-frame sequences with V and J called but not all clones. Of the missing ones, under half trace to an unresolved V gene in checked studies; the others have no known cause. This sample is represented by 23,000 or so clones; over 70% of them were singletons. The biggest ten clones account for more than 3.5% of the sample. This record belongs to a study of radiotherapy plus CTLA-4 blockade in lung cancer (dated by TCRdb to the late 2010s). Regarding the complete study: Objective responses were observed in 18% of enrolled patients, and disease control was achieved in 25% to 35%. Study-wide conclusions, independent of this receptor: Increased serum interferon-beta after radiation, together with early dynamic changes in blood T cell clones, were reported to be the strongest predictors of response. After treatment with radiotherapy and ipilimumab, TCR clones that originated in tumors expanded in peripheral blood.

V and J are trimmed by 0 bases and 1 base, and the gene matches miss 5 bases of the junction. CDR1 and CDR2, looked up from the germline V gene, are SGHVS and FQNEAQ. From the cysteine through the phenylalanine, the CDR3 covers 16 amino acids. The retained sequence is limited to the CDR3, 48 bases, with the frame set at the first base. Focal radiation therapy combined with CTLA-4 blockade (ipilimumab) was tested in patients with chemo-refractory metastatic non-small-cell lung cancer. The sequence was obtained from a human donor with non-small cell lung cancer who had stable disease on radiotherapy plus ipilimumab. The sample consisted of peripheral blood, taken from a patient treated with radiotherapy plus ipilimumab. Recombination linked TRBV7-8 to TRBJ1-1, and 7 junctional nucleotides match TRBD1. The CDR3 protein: CASSLADRVRNTEAFF. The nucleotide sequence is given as TGTGCCAGCAGCTTAGCAGACAGGGTCCGGAACACTGAAGCTTTCTTT.